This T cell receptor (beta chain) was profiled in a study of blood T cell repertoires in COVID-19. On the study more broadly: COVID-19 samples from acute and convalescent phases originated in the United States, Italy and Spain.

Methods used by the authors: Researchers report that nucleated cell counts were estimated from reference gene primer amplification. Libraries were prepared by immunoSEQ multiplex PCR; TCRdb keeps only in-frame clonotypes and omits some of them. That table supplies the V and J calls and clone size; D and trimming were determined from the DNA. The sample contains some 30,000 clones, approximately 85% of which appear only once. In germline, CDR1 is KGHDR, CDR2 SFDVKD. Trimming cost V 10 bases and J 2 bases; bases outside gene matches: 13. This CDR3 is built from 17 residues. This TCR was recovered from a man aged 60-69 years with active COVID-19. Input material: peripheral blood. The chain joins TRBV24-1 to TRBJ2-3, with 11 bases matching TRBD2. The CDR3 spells CATGPAGTSGTTDTQYF. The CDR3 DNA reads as TGTGCCACGGGCCCCGCCGGGACTAGCGGTACCACAGATACGCAGTATTTT.